A single TCR beta chain is shown here with its context. Distinct nucleotide sequences in the sample also encode this CDR3. Splitting of each subset's genomic DNA was done evenly across several immunoSEQ plates. Sequencing used immunoSEQ multiplex PCR; TCRdb keeps in-frame clones, though not all of them. The profile shows under 1,900,000 clones, approximately 98.5% of them singletons. These data are taken from a study of shared clonotypes between healthy human individuals. This CDR3 spans 15 amino acids. The ends were cut back, 1 base at V and 4 bases at J, with 9 bases in the middle. The germline CDR1 and CDR2 sequences are SGDLS and YYNGEE.

The receptor was isolated from a man under 40 in good health. V gene TRBV9 combines with J gene TRBJ2-6, with D uncertain. Material: naive CD4+ T cells sorted from blood. The subset denotes: CD45RA+ positively selected. In DNA form, the CDR3 reads TGTGCCAGCAGCGTACTGGGCTCCGGGGCCAACGTCCTGACTTTC. Its translation is CASSVLGSGANVLTF.